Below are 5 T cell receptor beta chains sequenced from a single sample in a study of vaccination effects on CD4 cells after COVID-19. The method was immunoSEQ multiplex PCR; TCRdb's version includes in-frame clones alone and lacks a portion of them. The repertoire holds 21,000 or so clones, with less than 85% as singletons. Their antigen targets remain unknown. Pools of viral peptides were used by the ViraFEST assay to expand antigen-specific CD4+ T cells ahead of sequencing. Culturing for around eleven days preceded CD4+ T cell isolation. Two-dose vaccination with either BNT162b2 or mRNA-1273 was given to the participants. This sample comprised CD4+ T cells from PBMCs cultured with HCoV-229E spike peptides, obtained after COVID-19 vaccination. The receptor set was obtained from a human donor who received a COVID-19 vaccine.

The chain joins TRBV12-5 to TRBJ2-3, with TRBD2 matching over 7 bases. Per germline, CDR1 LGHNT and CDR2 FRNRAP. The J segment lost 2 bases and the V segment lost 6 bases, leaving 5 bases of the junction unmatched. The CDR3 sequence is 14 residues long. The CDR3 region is CASGGGGTTDTQYF. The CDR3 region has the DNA TGTGCTAGTGGGGGCGGGGGTACCACAGATACGCAGTATTTT.

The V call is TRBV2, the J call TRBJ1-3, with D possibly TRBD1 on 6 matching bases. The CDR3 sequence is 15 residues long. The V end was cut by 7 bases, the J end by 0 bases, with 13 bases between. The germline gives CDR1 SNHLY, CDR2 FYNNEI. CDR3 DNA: TGTGCCAGCAAGTTGGCAGGGGACTCTGGAAACACCATATATTTT. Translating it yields CASKLAGDSGNTIYF.

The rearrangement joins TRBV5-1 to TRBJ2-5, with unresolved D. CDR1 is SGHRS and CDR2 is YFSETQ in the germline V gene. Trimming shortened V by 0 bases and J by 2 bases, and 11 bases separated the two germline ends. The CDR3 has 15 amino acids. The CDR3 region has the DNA TGCGCCAGCAGCTTGGGGCTCGTCAATCAAGAGACCCAGTACTTC. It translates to CASSLGLVNQETQYF.

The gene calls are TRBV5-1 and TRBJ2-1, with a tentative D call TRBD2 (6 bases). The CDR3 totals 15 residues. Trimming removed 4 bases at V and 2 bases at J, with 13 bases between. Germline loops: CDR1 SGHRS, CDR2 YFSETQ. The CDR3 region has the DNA TGCGCCAGCAGCCCGGATTGGGGGGCCTACAATGAGCAGTTCTTC. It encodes CASSPDWGAYNEQFF.

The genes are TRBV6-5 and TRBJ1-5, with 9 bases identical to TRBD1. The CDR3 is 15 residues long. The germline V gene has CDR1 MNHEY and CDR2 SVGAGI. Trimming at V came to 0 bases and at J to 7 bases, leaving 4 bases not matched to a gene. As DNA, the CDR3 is TGTGCCAGCAGTTACTCCCGACAGGGGGGACAGCCCCAGCATTTT. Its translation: CASSYSRQGGQPQHF.